This TCR beta chain was sequenced during a study of beta chain features in type 1 diabetes. Study-level points and caveats: Any HLA-type effect on TCRB rearrangement remained unresolved here. For type 1 diabetes patients, VDJ junctions showed fewer insertions and more deletions.

Expressed TCRB transcripts were sequenced after all isolated RNA was converted to cDNA. Assay used: immunoSEQ multiplex PCR; TCRdb lists only in-frame clones, some missing. The sample lists about 230,000 clones; 9.6% were seen once. V was cut by 3 bases and J by 11 bases, with 20 bases left in between. This CDR3 has 15 residues. In germline, CDR1 is LNHDA, CDR2 SQIVND (reference sequence). Notes on this clone: Its matching antigen is unknown.

The single heparinised draw taken from each donor contained about 120 mL of blood on average. Sorted cells reached over 95% purity in every population. This receptor was identified in a woman between 18 and 29 years old in good health. The sequenced sample was naive CD4+ T cells from blood. The chain recombines TRBV19 with TRBJ1-5; the D gene is possibly TRBD1 (6 bases). The CDR3 DNA sequence: TGTGCCAGTAGTATTATCGGTCAGGGGCTTTTGACCCAGCATTTT. Protein: CASSIIGQGLLTQHF.